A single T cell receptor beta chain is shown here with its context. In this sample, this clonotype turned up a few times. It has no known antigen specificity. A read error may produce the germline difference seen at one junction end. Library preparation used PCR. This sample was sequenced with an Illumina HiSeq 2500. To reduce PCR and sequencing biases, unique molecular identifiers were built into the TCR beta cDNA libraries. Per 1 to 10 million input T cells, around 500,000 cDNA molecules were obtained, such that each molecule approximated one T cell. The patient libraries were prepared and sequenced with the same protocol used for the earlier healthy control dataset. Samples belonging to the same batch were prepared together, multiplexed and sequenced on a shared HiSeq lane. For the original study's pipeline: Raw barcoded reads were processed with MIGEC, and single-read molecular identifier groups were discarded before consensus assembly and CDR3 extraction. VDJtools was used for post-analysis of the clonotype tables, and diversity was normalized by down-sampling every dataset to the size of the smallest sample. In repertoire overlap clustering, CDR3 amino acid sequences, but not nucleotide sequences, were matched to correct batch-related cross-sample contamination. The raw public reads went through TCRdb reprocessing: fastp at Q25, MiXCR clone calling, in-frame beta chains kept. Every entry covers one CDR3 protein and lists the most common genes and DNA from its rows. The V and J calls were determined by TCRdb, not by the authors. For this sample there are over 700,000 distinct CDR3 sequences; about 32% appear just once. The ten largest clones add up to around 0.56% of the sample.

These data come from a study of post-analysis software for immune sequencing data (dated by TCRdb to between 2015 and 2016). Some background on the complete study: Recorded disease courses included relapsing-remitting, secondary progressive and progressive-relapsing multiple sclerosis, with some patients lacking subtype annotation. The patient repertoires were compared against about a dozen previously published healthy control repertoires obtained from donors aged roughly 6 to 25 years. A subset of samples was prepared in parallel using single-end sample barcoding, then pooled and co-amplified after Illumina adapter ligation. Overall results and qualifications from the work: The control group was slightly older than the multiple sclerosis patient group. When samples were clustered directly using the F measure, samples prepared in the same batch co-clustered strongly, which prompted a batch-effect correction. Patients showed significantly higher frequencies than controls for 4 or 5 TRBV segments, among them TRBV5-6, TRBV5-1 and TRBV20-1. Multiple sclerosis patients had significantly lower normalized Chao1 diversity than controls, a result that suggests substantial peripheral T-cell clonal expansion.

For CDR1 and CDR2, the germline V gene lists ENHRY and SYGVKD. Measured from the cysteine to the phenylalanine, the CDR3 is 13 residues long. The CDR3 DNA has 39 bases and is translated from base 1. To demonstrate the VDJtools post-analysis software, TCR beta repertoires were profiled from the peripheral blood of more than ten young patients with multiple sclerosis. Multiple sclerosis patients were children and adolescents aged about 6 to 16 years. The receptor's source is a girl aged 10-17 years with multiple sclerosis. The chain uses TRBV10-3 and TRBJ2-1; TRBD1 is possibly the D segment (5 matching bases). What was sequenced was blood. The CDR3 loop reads CAIGETDGREQFF. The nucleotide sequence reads TGTGCCATCGGTGAGACAGACGGACGTGAGCAGTTCTTC.